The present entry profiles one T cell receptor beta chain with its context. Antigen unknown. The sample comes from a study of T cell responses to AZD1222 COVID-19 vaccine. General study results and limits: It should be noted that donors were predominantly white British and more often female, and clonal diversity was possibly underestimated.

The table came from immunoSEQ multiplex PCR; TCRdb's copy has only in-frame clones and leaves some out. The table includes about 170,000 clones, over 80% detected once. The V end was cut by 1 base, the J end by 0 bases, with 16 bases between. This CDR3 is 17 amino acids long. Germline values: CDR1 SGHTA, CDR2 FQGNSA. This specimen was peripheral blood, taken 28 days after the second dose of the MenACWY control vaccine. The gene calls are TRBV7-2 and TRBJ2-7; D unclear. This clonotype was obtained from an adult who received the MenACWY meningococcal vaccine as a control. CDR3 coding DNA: TGTGCCAGCAGCTTAGAAGGTATCGGTATCAGCTCCTACGAGCAGTACTTC. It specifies CASSLEGIGISSYEQYF. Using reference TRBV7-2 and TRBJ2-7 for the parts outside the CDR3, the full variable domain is GAGVSQSPSNKVTEKGKDVELRCDPISGHTALYWYRQSLGQGLEFLIYFQGNSAPDKSGLPSDRFSAERTGGSVSTLTIQRTQQEDSAVYLCASSLEGIGISSYEQYFGPGTRLTVT.